The rows below give T cell receptor beta chains drawn from one sample of a study of T cell repertoires in cytomegalovirus infection. These receptors lack a known antigen. TCRdb re-analysed the reads in MiXCR, keeping a single row per CDR3 protein. The sample has 700,000 to 950,000 distinct CDR3 sequences, around a third seen once. Source: cultured CD8+ T cells from PBMCs, taken from culture after CMV antigen stimulation. The source of these receptors is a human donor in good health (CMV status not recorded). Some clones in this sample may be carry-over from other donors' samples. Each CDR3 is given with its conserved first and last residue. The order of the fields is D gene, clone size, V gene, CDR3 length, J gene, CDR3 protein, CDR3 DNA. D genes are given only for firm matches. The listing skips clone size in some rows; elsewhere it reads once, few, many or a size class.

d_gene: TRBD2; abundance: .; v_gene: TRBV10-3; len: 15; j_gene: TRBJ2-1; CDR3aa: CAISDAGGDYNEQFF; CDR3nt: TGTGCCATCAGTGATGCGGGGGGCGACTACAATGAGCAGTTCTTC
d_gene: .; abundance: .; v_gene: TRBV6-5; len: 13; j_gene: TRBJ2-1; CDR3aa: CASSYGLENEQFF; CDR3nt: TGTGCCAGCAGTTACGGACTGGAGAATGAGCAGTTCTTC
d_gene: .; abundance: .; v_gene: TRBV7-4; len: 15; j_gene: TRBJ2-7; CDR3aa: CATAGQITDPYEQYF; CDR3nt: TGTGCCACCGCGGGACAGATCACTGATCCTTACGAGCAGTACTTC
d_gene: .; abundance: few; v_gene: TRBV27; len: 18; j_gene: TRBJ2-1; CDR3aa: CASSLNLLRPNAPGEQFF; CDR3nt: TGTGCCAGCAGTCTCAATTTACTTCGACCTAACGCCCCTGGTGAGCAGTTCTTC
d_gene: .; abundance: few; v_gene: TRBV7-6; len: 11; j_gene: TRBJ1-2; CDR3aa: CASSLEDGYTF; CDR3nt: TGTGCCAGCAGCTTGGAGGATGGCTACACCTTC
d_gene: TRBD1; abundance: .; v_gene: TRBV29-1; len: 13; j_gene: TRBJ1-2; CDR3aa: CSAPLEGAEGYTF; CDR3nt: TGCAGCGCACCCTTAGAGGGGGCGGAGGGCTACACCTTC
d_gene: .; abundance: .; v_gene: TRBV6-6; len: 11; j_gene: TRBJ2-5; CDR3aa: CASSPRLLPYF; CDR3nt: TGTGCCAGCAGTCCCAGACTGCTCCCATACTTC
d_gene: .; abundance: .; v_gene: TRBV19; len: 13; j_gene: TRBJ1-2; CDR3aa: CATFPGSLGGYTF; CDR3nt: TGTGCCACCTTCCCAGGTTCCCTGGGAGGCTACACCTTC
d_gene: .; abundance: few; v_gene: TRBV12-3/TRBV12-4; len: 15; j_gene: TRBJ2-3; CDR3aa: CASSSRDTDTDTQYF; CDR3nt: TGTGCCAGCAGTTCACGGGACACGGACACAGATACGCAGTATTTT
d_gene: TRBD2; abundance: .; v_gene: TRBV27; len: 17; j_gene: TRBJ2-3; CDR3aa: CASSLSLLAGGRWTQYF; CDR3nt: TGTGCCAGCAGTTTATCCCTCCTAGCGGGGGGGCGGTGGACGCAGTATTTT
d_gene: .; abundance: .; v_gene: TRBV12-3/TRBV12-4; len: 12; j_gene: TRBJ2-1; CDR3aa: CASSFGRAEQFF; CDR3nt: TGTGCCAGCAGTTTCGGCAGGGCTGAGCAGTTCTTC
d_gene: .; abundance: .; v_gene: TRBV15; len: 17; j_gene: TRBJ2-3; CDR3aa: CATSRESSKGRSDTQYF; CDR3nt: TGTGCCACCAGCAGAGAGTCAAGCAAGGGTAGGTCAGATACGCAGTATTTT
d_gene: .; abundance: few; v_gene: TRBV2; len: 15; j_gene: TRBJ2-1; CDR3aa: CASSEGAGSYNEQFF; CDR3nt: TGTGCCAGCAGTGAAGGTGCGGGAAGCTACAATGAGCAGTTCTTC
d_gene: .; abundance: many; v_gene: TRBV27; len: 15; j_gene: TRBJ2-1; CDR3aa: CASSLGGSGYNEQFF; CDR3nt: TGTGCCAGCAGCTTAGGGGGTAGCGGGTACAATGAGCAGTTCTTC
d_gene: .; abundance: .; v_gene: TRBV9; len: 17; j_gene: TRBJ2-4; CDR3aa: CASRLLRDSNRKNIQYF; CDR3nt: TGTGCCAGCAGACTCCTCCGGGACTCCAATAGAAAAAACATTCAGTACTTC
d_gene: .; abundance: few; v_gene: TRBV12-3/TRBV12-4; len: 15; j_gene: TRBJ1-1; CDR3aa: CASSPTKVSNTEAFF; CDR3nt: TGTGCCAGCAGTCCCACTAAGGTTTCGAACACTGAAGCTTTCTTT
d_gene: .; abundance: .; v_gene: TRBV7-9; len: 15; j_gene: TRBJ2-7; CDR3aa: CASSPPGGWNYEQYF; CDR3nt: TGTGCCAGCAGCCCTCCGGGGGGCTGGAACTACGAGCAGTACTTC
d_gene: .; abundance: few; v_gene: TRBV2; len: 11; j_gene: TRBJ2-1; CDR3aa: CASSEGWEQFF; CDR3nt: TGTGCCAGCAGTGAAGGCTGGGAGCAGTTCTTC
d_gene: TRBD2; abundance: few; v_gene: TRBV18; len: 17; j_gene: TRBJ2-2; CDR3aa: CASSPGQAGAGGGELFF; CDR3nt: TGTGCCAGCTCACCCGGACAAGCGGGGGCCGGAGGCGGGGAGCTGTTTTTT
d_gene: TRBD1; abundance: .; v_gene: TRBV5-6; len: 19; j_gene: TRBJ1-3; CDR3aa: CASREWTGGFDTSGNTIYF; CDR3nt: TGTGCCAGCAGGGAATGGACAGGGGGCTTCGACACCTCTGGAAACACCATATATTTT
d_gene: TRBD1; abundance: .; v_gene: TRBV19; len: 15; j_gene: TRBJ2-7; CDR3aa: CASSTGQGGYYEQYF; CDR3nt: TGTGCCAGTAGTACAGGACAGGGTGGATACTACGAGCAGTACTTC
d_gene: TRBD2; abundance: .; v_gene: TRBV5-1; len: 16; j_gene: TRBJ2-7; CDR3aa: CASSLEGISGFYEQYF; CDR3nt: TGCGCCAGCAGCTTGGAAGGCATTAGCGGGTTTTACGAGCAGTACTTC
d_gene: .; abundance: .; v_gene: TRBV2; len: 14; j_gene: TRBJ2-1; CDR3aa: CASRPGISYNEQFF; CDR3nt: TGTGCCTCAAGGCCAGGGATCTCCTACAATGAGCAGTTCTTC
d_gene: TRBD2; abundance: .; v_gene: TRBV5-8; len: 19; j_gene: TRBJ2-6; CDR3aa: CASSLASMSGGHGANVLTF; CDR3nt: TGTGCCAGCAGCTTGGCCTCAATGTCGGGGGGGCATGGGGCCAACGTCCTGACTTTC
d_gene: .; abundance: few; v_gene: TRBV25-1; len: 14; j_gene: TRBJ2-2; CDR3aa: CASSISRDTGELFF; CDR3nt: TGTGCCAGCAGTATTTCCAGGGACACCGGGGAGCTGTTTTTT
d_gene: .; abundance: .; v_gene: TRBV6-1; len: 13; j_gene: TRBJ2-3; CDR3aa: CATTGRLADTQYF; CDR3nt: TGTGCCACCACGGGGCGCTTGGCAGATACGCAGTATTTT
d_gene: .; abundance: few; v_gene: TRBV7-6; len: 12; j_gene: TRBJ1-5; CDR3aa: CASAQLNQPQHF; CDR3nt: TGTGCCAGCGCCCAGCTCAATCAGCCCCAGCATTTT
d_gene: .; abundance: .; v_gene: TRBV6-2/TRBV6-3; len: 15; j_gene: TRBJ2-1; CDR3aa: CASSPLRGGSNEQFF; CDR3nt: TGTGCCAGCAGCCCTCTGAGGGGGGGCTCCAATGAGCAGTTCTTC
d_gene: .; abundance: few; v_gene: TRBV9; len: 16; j_gene: TRBJ1-6; CDR3aa: CASSVGWTAGNSPLHF; CDR3nt: TGTGCCAGCAGCGTAGGGTGGACAGCAGGAAATTCACCCCTCCACTTT
d_gene: .; abundance: .; v_gene: TRBV19; len: 13; j_gene: TRBJ1-1; CDR3aa: CASSNQGYTEAFF; CDR3nt: TGTGCCAGTAGTAACCAGGGTTACACTGAAGCTTTCTTT
d_gene: .; abundance: .; v_gene: TRBV12-5; len: 15; j_gene: TRBJ1-3; CDR3aa: CVSGPPNDAGNTIYF; CDR3nt: TGTGTTAGTGGTCCCCCCAATGATGCTGGAAACACCATATATTTT
d_gene: .; abundance: .; v_gene: TRBV7-9; len: 19; j_gene: TRBJ2-6; CDR3aa: CASSLALEFRSDGANVLTF; CDR3nt: TGTGCCAGCAGCTTAGCGCTAGAATTCAGGTCGGACGGGGCCAACGTCCTGACTTTC
d_gene: .; abundance: .; v_gene: TRBV12-3/TRBV12-4; len: 13; j_gene: TRBJ2-7; CDR3aa: CASTEDSSYEQYF; CDR3nt: TGTGCCAGCACTGAAGACAGTTCCTACGAGCAGTACTTC
d_gene: TRBD1; abundance: .; v_gene: TRBV6-1; len: 17; j_gene: TRBJ1-2; CDR3aa: CASSEYRGFAWNYGYTF; CDR3nt: TGTGCCAGCAGTGAGTACAGGGGATTTGCCTGGAACTATGGCTACACCTTC
d_gene: .; abundance: few; v_gene: TRBV15; len: 14; j_gene: TRBJ2-7; CDR3aa: CATSREGRDYEQYF; CDR3nt: TGTGCCACCAGCAGAGAAGGCAGAGACTACGAGCAGTACTTC
d_gene: .; abundance: few; v_gene: TRBV7-8; len: 16; j_gene: TRBJ2-5; CDR3aa: CASSLEGRGFKETQYF; CDR3nt: TGTGCCAGCAGCTTAGAAGGAAGAGGATTCAAAGAGACCCAGTACTTC
d_gene: .; abundance: .; v_gene: TRBV19; len: 16; j_gene: TRBJ2-1; CDR3aa: CASSIVAGLSYNEQFF; CDR3nt: TGTGCCAGTAGTATAGTGGCAGGGCTATCCTACAATGAGCAGTTCTTC
d_gene: TRBD1; abundance: few; v_gene: TRBV4-2; len: 19; j_gene: TRBJ1-2; CDR3aa: CASSQDGPTGQGKGYGYTF; CDR3nt: TGTGCCAGCAGCCAAGACGGGCCTACGGGACAGGGTAAAGGGTATGGCTACACCTTC
d_gene: .; abundance: .; v_gene: TRBV7-9; len: 14; j_gene: TRBJ1-3; CDR3aa: CACRPGSSGNTIYF; CDR3nt: TGTGCCTGCAGGCCCGGTTCCTCTGGAAACACCATATATTTT
d_gene: .; abundance: many; v_gene: TRBV7-8; len: 17; j_gene: TRBJ1-1; CDR3aa: CASSLPAGTGVNTEAFF; CDR3nt: TGTGCCAGCAGTCTCCCGGCGGGTACGGGGGTGAACACTGAAGCTTTCTTT
d_gene: .; abundance: .; v_gene: TRBV6-8; len: 13; j_gene: TRBJ1-1; CDR3aa: CASSDFFQTEAFF; CDR3nt: TGTGCCAGCAGTGACTTCTTTCAGACTGAAGCTTTCTTT
d_gene: .; abundance: few; v_gene: TRBV7-9; len: 17; j_gene: TRBJ1-1; CDR3aa: CASSLGGLGSWNTEAFF; CDR3nt: TGTGCCAGCAGCTTAGGGGGGTTAGGCTCTTGGAACACTGAAGCTTTCTTT
d_gene: .; abundance: .; v_gene: TRBV19; len: 13; j_gene: TRBJ1-5; CDR3aa: CASSRVSLSPQHF; CDR3nt: TGTGCCAGTAGTAGAGTCAGCCTTTCGCCCCAGCATTTT
d_gene: .; abundance: .; v_gene: TRBV23-1; len: 15; j_gene: TRBJ1-3; CDR3aa: CASSQSKIEGSTIYF; CDR3nt: TGCGCCAGCAGTCAATCGAAGATCGAGGGGAGCACCATATATTTT
d_gene: .; abundance: .; v_gene: TRBV19; len: 13; j_gene: TRBJ1-2; CDR3aa: CASSTQINYGYTF; CDR3nt: TGTGCCAGTAGCACACAGATTAACTATGGCTACACCTTC
d_gene: TRBD2; abundance: few; v_gene: TRBV19; len: 16; j_gene: TRBJ2-1; CDR3aa: CASSMASGDFRNEQFF; CDR3nt: TGTGCCAGTAGTATGGCTAGCGGGGACTTTAGGAATGAGCAGTTCTTC
d_gene: TRBD2; abundance: few; v_gene: TRBV12-3/TRBV12-4; len: 16; j_gene: TRBJ2-1; CDR3aa: CASSLVAGDPYNEQFF; CDR3nt: TGTGCCAGCAGTTTAGTTGCGGGGGACCCCTACAATGAGCAGTTCTTC
d_gene: TRBD1; abundance: .; v_gene: TRBV6-1; len: 17; j_gene: TRBJ1-4; CDR3aa: CASSGDRGLATNEKLFF; CDR3nt: TGTGCCAGCAGTGGGGACAGGGGGCTCGCAACTAATGAAAAACTGTTTTTT
d_gene: .; abundance: .; v_gene: TRBV2; len: 14; j_gene: TRBJ2-2; CDR3aa: CASWGSKGTGELFF; CDR3nt: TGTGCCAGCTGGGGAAGTAAGGGGACCGGGGAGCTGTTTTTT
d_gene: TRBD1; abundance: .; v_gene: TRBV10-3; len: 15; j_gene: TRBJ1-2; CDR3aa: CAIIGWNVTGLSYTF; CDR3nt: TGTGCCATCATCGGATGGAACGTGACAGGGTTGAGCTACACCTTC
d_gene: .; abundance: many; v_gene: TRBV6-6; len: 13; j_gene: TRBJ1-1; CDR3aa: CASSPVGNTEAFF; CDR3nt: TGTGCCAGCAGTCCGGTAGGGAACACTGAAGCTTTCTTT
d_gene: TRBD2; abundance: .; v_gene: TRBV5-1; len: 15; j_gene: TRBJ2-1; CDR3aa: CASRAASGGAYEQFF; CDR3nt: TGCGCCAGCAGAGCGGCAAGCGGGGGGGCGTATGAGCAGTTCTTC
d_gene: .; abundance: many; v_gene: TRBV20-1; len: 14; j_gene: TRBJ1-1; CDR3aa: CSAISGASNTEAFF; CDR3nt: TGCAGTGCTATATCGGGGGCCTCGAACACTGAAGCTTTCTTT